This TCR beta chain appears in the sequencing data of a study of blood T cell repertoires in COVID-19. About the study: Researchers got acute and convalescent COVID-19 samples from the United States, Italy and Spain. T cells, B-cell-depleted T cells, or PBMCs provided the cDNA or gDNA that served as material.

V dropped 1 base and J dropped 0; count of bases not matched to a gene: 12. The CDR3 is 18 amino acids. CDR1 MGHRA and CDR2 YSYEKL come from the germline V gene. Per the original data handling: Researchers report that nucleated cell counts were estimated from reference gene primer amplification. TCRdb's table, derived via immunoSEQ multiplex PCR, lists solely in-frame clones and lacks some. That table is the source of V, J and clone size, and D and trimming were worked out from the DNA. The sample lists more than 140,000 clones, 84% occurring once. The sequence was obtained from a woman aged 50 to 65 in a cohort sampled during active or convalescent COVID-19. The chain joins TRBV4-1 to TRBJ2-7; 7 nucleotides match TRBD1. Sequenced material: peripheral blood. The CDR3 reads CASSQGPSLRDSSYEQYF. The DNA of the CDR3 is TGCGCCAGCAGCCAAGGCCCTAGCCTCCGGGACAGCTCCTACGAGCAGTACTTC.